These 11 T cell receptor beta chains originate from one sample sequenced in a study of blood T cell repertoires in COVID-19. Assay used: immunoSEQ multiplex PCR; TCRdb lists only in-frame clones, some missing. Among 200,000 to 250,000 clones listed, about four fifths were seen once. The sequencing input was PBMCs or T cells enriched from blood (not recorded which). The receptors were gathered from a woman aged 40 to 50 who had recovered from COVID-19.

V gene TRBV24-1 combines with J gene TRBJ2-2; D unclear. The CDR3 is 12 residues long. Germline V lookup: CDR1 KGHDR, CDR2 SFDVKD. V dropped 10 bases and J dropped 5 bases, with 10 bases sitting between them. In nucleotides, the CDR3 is TGTGCCACGAAAAGGAGTACCGGGGAGCTGTTTTTT. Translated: CATKRSTGELFF.

The CDR3 reads CASSQDRSMSNTEAFF. The CDR3 DNA follows: TGCGCCAGCAGCCAAGATCGGTCCATGTCGAACACTGAAGCTTTCTTT. J is TRBJ1-1 and V is TRBV4-1; D not certain. This CDR3 has 16 residues. Germline loops: CDR1 MGHRA, CDR2 YSYEKL. The ends were cut back, 0 bases at V and 1 base at J, with 12 bases in the middle.

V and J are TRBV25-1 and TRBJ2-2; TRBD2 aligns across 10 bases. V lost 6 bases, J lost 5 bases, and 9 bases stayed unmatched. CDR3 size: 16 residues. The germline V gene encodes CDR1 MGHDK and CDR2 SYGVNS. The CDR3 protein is CASSPDLAGETGELFF. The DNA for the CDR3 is TGTGCCAGCAGCCCTGATCTAGCGGGAGAAACCGGGGAGCTGTTTTTT.

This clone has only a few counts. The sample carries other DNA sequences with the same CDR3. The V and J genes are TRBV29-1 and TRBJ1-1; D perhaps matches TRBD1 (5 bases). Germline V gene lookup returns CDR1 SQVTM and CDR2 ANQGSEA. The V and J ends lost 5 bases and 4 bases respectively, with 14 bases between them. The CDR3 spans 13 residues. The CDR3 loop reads CSVSGGDRTEAFF. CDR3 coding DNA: TGCAGCGTTAGCGGAGGGGATCGCACTGAAGCTTTCTTT.

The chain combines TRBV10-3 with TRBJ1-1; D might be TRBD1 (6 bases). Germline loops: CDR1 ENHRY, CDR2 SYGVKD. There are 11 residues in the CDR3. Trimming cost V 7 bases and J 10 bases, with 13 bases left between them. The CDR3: CAITLAGVAFF. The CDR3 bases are TGTGCCATCACCCTTGCAGGGGTAGCTTTCTTT.

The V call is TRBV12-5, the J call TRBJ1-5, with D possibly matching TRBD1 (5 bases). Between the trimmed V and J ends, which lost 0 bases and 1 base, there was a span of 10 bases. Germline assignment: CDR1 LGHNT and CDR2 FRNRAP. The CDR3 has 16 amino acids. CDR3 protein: CASGLVVTESNQPQHF. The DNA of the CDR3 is TGTGCTAGTGGTTTGGTAGTGACAGAAAGCAATCAGCCCCAGCATTTT.

CDR3 DNA: TGTGCCAGCAGTTACAGGGGTCCTGAAAAACTGTTTTTT. It encodes CASSYRGPEKLFF. The chain couples TRBV27 to TRBJ1-4; 7 nucleotides line up with TRBD1. This CDR3 spans 13 amino acids. The V gene end was trimmed by 4 bases and the J gene end by 7 bases; junction bases not matched to a gene: 3. Germline V CDR1 and CDR2: MNHEY, SMNVEV (reference sequence).

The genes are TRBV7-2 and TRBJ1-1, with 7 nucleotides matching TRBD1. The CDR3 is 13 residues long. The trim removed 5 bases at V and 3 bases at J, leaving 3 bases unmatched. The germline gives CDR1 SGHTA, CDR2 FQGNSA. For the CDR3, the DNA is TGTGCCAGCAGCCGACAGGGTCACACTGAAGCTTTCTTT. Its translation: CASSRQGHTEAFF.

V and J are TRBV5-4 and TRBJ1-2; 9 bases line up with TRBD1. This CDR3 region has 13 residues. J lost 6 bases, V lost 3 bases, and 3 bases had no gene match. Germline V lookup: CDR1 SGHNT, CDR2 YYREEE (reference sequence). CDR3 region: CASSYRDRDGYTF. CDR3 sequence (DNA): TGTGCCAGCAGCTACCGGGACAGGGATGGCTACACCTTC.

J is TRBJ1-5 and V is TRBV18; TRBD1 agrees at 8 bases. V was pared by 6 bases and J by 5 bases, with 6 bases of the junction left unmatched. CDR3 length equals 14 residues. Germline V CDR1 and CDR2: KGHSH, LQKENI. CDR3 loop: CASSPTGDDQPQHF. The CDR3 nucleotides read TGTGCCAGCTCCCCGACAGGGGACGATCAGCCCCAGCATTTT.

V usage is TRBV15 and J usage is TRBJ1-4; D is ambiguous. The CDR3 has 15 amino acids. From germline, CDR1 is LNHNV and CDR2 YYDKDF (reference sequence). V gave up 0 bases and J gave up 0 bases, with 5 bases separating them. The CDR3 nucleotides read TGTGCCACCAGCAGAGATGTAACAACTAATGAAAAACTGTTTTTT. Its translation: CATSRDVTTNEKLFF.